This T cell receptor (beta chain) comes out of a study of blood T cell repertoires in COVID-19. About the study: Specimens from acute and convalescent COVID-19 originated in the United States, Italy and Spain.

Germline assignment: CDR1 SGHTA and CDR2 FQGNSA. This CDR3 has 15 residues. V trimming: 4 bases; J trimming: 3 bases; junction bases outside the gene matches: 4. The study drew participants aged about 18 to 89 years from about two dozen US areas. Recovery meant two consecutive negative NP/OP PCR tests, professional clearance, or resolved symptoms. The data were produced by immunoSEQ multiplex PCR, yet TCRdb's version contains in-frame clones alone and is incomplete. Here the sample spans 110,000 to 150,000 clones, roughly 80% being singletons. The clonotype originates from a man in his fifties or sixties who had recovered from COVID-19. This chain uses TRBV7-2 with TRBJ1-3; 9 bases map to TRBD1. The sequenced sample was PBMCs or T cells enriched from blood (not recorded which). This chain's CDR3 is CASSSRDRDGNTIYF. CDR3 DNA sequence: TGTGCCAGCAGCTCCCGGGACAGGGATGGAAACACCATATATTTT.